The 32 T cell receptor beta chains presented below share a single source sample, sequenced in a study of T cell repertoires in cytomegalovirus infection. TCRdb processed the reads anew with MiXCR; each CDR3 protein has one entry. The table has hundreds of thousands of distinct CDR3 sequences, approximately 34% seen once. Sample: PBMCs. These receptors originate from a human donor in good health (CMV status not recorded). Some clones in this sample may be carry-over from other donors' samples.

In its sample, this clonotype was seen a few times. The gene calls are TRBV7-6 and TRBJ2-5; D is undetermined. V was clipped by 5 bases and J by 2 bases, with 12 bases between them. CDR1 is SGHVS, CDR2 FNYEAQ, per germline. The CDR3 is 14 amino acids. CDR3 region: CASSHMKNQETQYF. CDR3 coding DNA: TGTGCCAGCAGCCACATGAAAAATCAAGAGACCCAGTACTTC.

The rearrangement uses TRBV7-3 and TRBJ2-3; D unclear. The germline CDR1 and CDR2 sequences are SGHTA and FQGTGA. Between the trimmed V and J ends, which lost 5 bases and 5 bases, there was a span of 11 bases. The CDR3 contains 13 residues. CDR3 in amino acids: CASSPLGKDTQYF. The CDR3 DNA is TGTGCCAGCAGCCCCCTGGGGAAAGATACGCAGTATTTT. Drawing the rest from reference TRBV7-3 and TRBJ2-3, the complete variable domain is GAGVSQTPSNKVTEKGKYVELRCDPISGHTALYWYRQSLGQGPEFLIYFQGTGAADDSGLPNDRFFAVRPEGSVSTLKIQRTERGDSAVYLCASSPLGKDTQYFGPGTRLTVL.

The chain employs TRBV7-8 and TRBJ2-5; D may be TRBD2 (6 bases). CDR3 length: 14 amino acids. In germline, CDR1 is SGHVS, CDR2 FQNEAQ. Deletions cut 5 bases from V and 5 bases from J, with 15 bases between. The CDR3 region has the DNA TGTGCCAGCAGCATAAGACTAGATGTTGAGACCCAGTACTTC. Translation: CASSIRLDVETQYF.

V and J are TRBV7-6 and TRBJ1-4, with D tentatively TRBD1 (6 bases). V was clipped by 1 base and J by 5 bases, with 11 bases between them. CDR3 length: 15 amino acids. CDR1 and CDR2 from the germline V gene are SGHVS and FNYEAQ. The CDR3 sequence: CASSLERGANEKLFF. Written as DNA, the CDR3 is TGTGCCAGCAGCTTAGAAAGGGGGGCGAATGAAAAACTGTTTTTT. The full variable domain, in which reference TRBV7-6 and TRBJ1-4 provide the parts outside the CDR3, is GAGVSQSPRYKVTKRGQDVALRCDPISGHVSLYWYRQALGQGPEFLTYFNYEAQQDKSGLPNDRFSAERPEGSISTLTIQRTEQRDSAMYRCASSLERGANEKLFFGSGTQLSVL.

This clonotype occurred a few times. V is TRBV30 and J is TRBJ2-7; TRBD1 matches at 12 bases. The CDR3 sequence is 14 residues long. J was trimmed by 3 bases and V by 2 bases; bases with no gene match: 2. The V gene's germline CDR1 is GTSNPN and CDR2 SVGIG (reference sequence). CDR3 bases: TGTGCCTGGAGTCGGGACAGGGGGCTCTACGAGCAGTACTTC. Amino acids: CAWSRDRGLYEQYF. Based on the CDR3 plus reference TRBV30 and TRBJ2-7, the full variable domain is SQTIHQWPATLVQPVGSPLSLECTVEGTSNPNLYWYRQAAGRGLQLLFYSVGIGQISSEVPQNLSASRPQDRQFILSSKKLLLSDSGFYLCAWSRDRGLYEQYFGPGTRLTVT.

Of note for this clonotype: This may come from a read error, since a much larger clone is one base off. This sequence joins TRBV11-2 and TRBJ1-1, with 7 nucleotides matching TRBD1. This CDR3 contains 16 residues. Germline CDR1 reads SGHAT; CDR2 reads FQNNGV. CDR3 in DNA: TGTGCCATCAGCTTAGATCCGACAGGGAGGAACACTGAAGCTTTCTTT. Encoded protein: CAISLDPTGRNTEAFF.

The chain combines TRBV6-2 or TRBV6-3 with TRBJ2-1; TRBD2 matches 7 bases. The junction had 7 bases not matched to a gene; V was cut back by 0 bases and J by 8 bases. The CDR3 is made up of 15 amino acids. Germline V lookup: CDR1 MNHEY, CDR2 SVGEGT. The DNA for the CDR3 is TGTGCCAGCAGTTACTCGTGGACGGGGAGGGATGAGCAGTTCTTC. Translation: CASSYSWTGRDEQFF.

This clonotype has a handful of counts. The J gene is TRBJ2-1, the V gene TRBV7-2; TRBD2 matches 8 bases. The CDR3 length is 16 residues. V gave up 5 bases and J gave up 6 bases; unmatched junction bases: 12. Germline lookup yields CDR1 SGHTA and CDR2 FQGNSA. The CDR3 protein is CASSPLGGGGPNEQFF. The CDR3 coding sequence is TGTGCCAGCAGCCCCCTCGGGGGCGGGGGGCCCAATGAGCAGTTCTTC.

This clonotype was recorded at least ten times. This chain uses TRBV7-2 with TRBJ2-3; TRBD2 matches 8 bases. Germline loops: CDR1 SGHTA, CDR2 FQGNSA. V shed 6 bases and J 3 bases; nucleotides not matched to a gene: 5. The CDR3 is 14 residues long. CDR3 sequence reads: CASSPGTRTDTQYF. The DNA of the CDR3 is TGTGCCAGCAGTCCCGGGACTAGGACAGATACGCAGTATTTT.

This rearrangement joins TRBV7-2 to TRBJ2-7; a possible D gene is TRBD1 (5 bases). The CDR3 has 13 amino acids. V was trimmed by 6 bases and J by 3 bases, leaving 12 bases between them. Germline V lookup: CDR1 SGHTA, CDR2 FQGNSA. The DNA for the CDR3 is TGTGCCAGCAGTAACGGACACGACTACGAGCAGTACTTC. Amino acids: CASSNGHDYEQYF.

The CDR3 DNA follows: TGCGCCAGCAGCACATATGACAGGGGTTTATCACCCCTCCACTTT. Protein: CASSTYDRGLSPLHF. The chain employs TRBV5-1 and TRBJ1-6, with 8 bases aligning to TRBD1. V lost 4 bases, J lost 10 bases, and 10 bases stayed unmatched. CDR3 length equals 15 residues. Germline CDR1 and CDR2: SGHRS and YFSETQ.

The chain recombines TRBV7-6 with TRBJ1-3; D remains ambiguous. Trimming left V 3 bases short and J 3 bases short, with 21 bases between. Germline loops: CDR1 SGHVS, CDR2 FNYEAQ. The CDR3 sequence is 18 residues long. The CDR3 spells CASSFLSGTSTGGNTIYF. The CDR3 nucleotides read TGTGCCAGCAGCTTTTTGTCTGGAACCTCGACGGGTGGAAACACCATATATTTT.

The chain has TRBV19 and TRBJ2-1, with D tentatively TRBD1 (5 bases). From germline, CDR1 is LNHDA and CDR2 SQIVND (reference sequence). This CDR3 region has 14 residues. With 4 bases removed from V and 4 bases from J, the gap between germline ends came to 11 bases. This CDR3 is CASSTLGAYNEQFF. The DNA of the CDR3 is TGTGCCAGTAGTACTCTTGGGGCTTACAATGAGCAGTTCTTC. The variable domain in full, with the rest retrieved from reference TRBV19 and TRBJ2-1, is DGGITQSPKYLFRKEGQNVTLSCEQNLNHDAMYWYRQDPGQGLRLIYYSQIVNDFQKGDIAEGYSVSREKKESFPLTVTSAQKNPTAFYLCASSTLGAYNEQFFGPGTRLTVL.

The rearrangement links TRBV9 to TRBJ2-1, with TRBD2 matching over 7 bases. CDR1 and CDR2 (germline): SGDLS, YYNGEE. Trimming at V came to 2 bases and at J to 6 bases, leaving 5 bases not matched to a gene. The CDR3 has 14 amino acids. The CDR3 DNA reads as TGTGCCAGCAGCGTGGGGGGGGGAATCAATGAGCAGTTCTTC. Translation gives CASSVGGGINEQFF.

The V and J genes are TRBV5-6 and TRBJ2-7, with 12 nucleotides matching TRBD2. Trimming took 4 bases from V and 6 from J; bases not matched to a gene: 8. Germline CDR1 is SGHDT and CDR2 is YYEEEE. The length of the CDR3 is 15 residues. DNA of the CDR3: TGTGCCAGCAGCCCATCTAGCGGGAGGGCCTTCGAGCAGTACTTC. Protein: CASSPSSGRAFEQYF.

The chain couples TRBV6-2 or TRBV6-3 to TRBJ2-2; maybe TRBD2 (5 bases). The V gene's germline CDR1 is MNHEY and CDR2 SVGEGT. The CDR3 has 14 amino acids. Trimming took 6 bases from V and 4 from J, leaving 12 bases between them. The CDR3 is CASRDSQITGELFF. The CDR3 nucleotides read TGTGCCAGCAGGGACTCACAAATCACCGGGGAGCTGTTTTTT.

This clonotype was recorded a few times. This chain links TRBV25-1 with TRBJ1-6; D may be TRBD1 (5 bases). The ends were cut back, 6 bases at V and 9 bases at J, with 15 bases in the middle. Germline CDR1 and CDR2: MGHDK and SYGVNS. CDR3 length: 14 residues. CDR3 DNA sequence: TGTGCCAGCAGCAGGGAACCAAAAGGTTCACCCCTCCACTTT. As protein: CASSREPKGSPLHF.

This clonotype was detected a few times. The CDR3 nucleotides are TGTGCCAGCAGCCGGGACAGGGTGGGGACCGGGGAGCTGTTTTTT. Protein product: CASSRDRVGTGELFF. V gene TRBV7-8 combines with J gene TRBJ2-2; 9 nucleotides agree with TRBD1. Germline V gene lookup returns CDR1 SGHVS and CDR2 FQNEAQ. V lost 5 bases to trimming and J lost 5 bases; unmatched junction nucleotides: 6. The CDR3 loop spans 15 amino acids.

V and J are TRBV27 and TRBJ1-2; D may be TRBD1 (5 bases). Trimming took 7 bases from V and 5 from J, leaving 14 bases between them. CDR1 MNHEY and CDR2 SMNVEV come from the germline V gene (reference sequence). The CDR3 extends over 13 amino acids. The CDR3: CASTDGPGYGYTF. CDR3 nucleotide sequence: TGTGCCAGCACCGACGGGCCAGGGTATGGCTACACCTTC.

This clonotype was found a few times. V and J are TRBV2 and TRBJ1-4; weak D call: TRBD1 (6 bases). The CDR3 runs to 14 residues. Germline CDR1 reads SNHLY; CDR2 reads FYNNEI. V dropped 4 bases and J dropped 8 bases, with 14 bases sitting between them. The CDR3 loop is CASSGTGMDEKLFF. In DNA form, the CDR3 reads TGTGCCAGCAGTGGTACAGGGATGGACGAAAAACTGTTTTTT. Full variable domain (rest looked up from reference TRBV2 and TRBJ1-4): EPEVTQTPSHQVTQMGQEVILRCVPISNHLYFYWYRQILGQKVEFLVSFYNNEISEKSEIFDDQFSVERPDGSNFTLKIRSTKLEDSAMYFCASSGTGMDEKLFFGSGTQLSVL.

The rearrangement uses TRBV27 and TRBJ1-2; no clear D gene. V was clipped by 5 bases and J by 5 bases, with 24 bases between them. CDR3 length: 17 amino acids. Germline values: CDR1 MNHEY, CDR2 SMNVEV (reference sequence). Here the CDR3 reads CASSLRTNGVEKYGYTF. The CDR3 nucleotides read TGTGCCAGCAGTCTTCGGACTAATGGCGTAGAAAAGTATGGCTACACCTTC.

This chain connects TRBV24-1 to TRBJ1-3; the D gene is possibly TRBD1 (6 bases). The V and J ends lost 0 bases and 2 bases respectively, with 13 bases between them. CDR1 and CDR2 (germline): KGHDR, SFDVKD. The CDR3 has 17 amino acids. The CDR3 DNA reads as TGTGCCACCAGTGATTTGGACAGGCGGCTAGCTGGAAACACCATATATTTT. It is translated as CATSDLDRRLAGNTIYF.

A few counts support this clonotype. The J gene is TRBJ1-1, the V gene TRBV11-2, with D unclear. The germline CDR1 and CDR2 sequences are SGHAT and FQNNGV. This CDR3 is 14 amino acids long. V was trimmed by 0 bases and J by 7 bases, leaving 12 bases between them. This CDR3 is CASSLEVMAFEAFF. CDR3 coding DNA: TGTGCCAGCAGCTTAGAAGTCATGGCCTTTGAAGCTTTCTTT.

This clonotype occurred a few times. The chain joins TRBV5-1 to TRBJ1-1; a weak D match, TRBD1 (5 bases). CDR3 length: 15 residues. Germline loops: CDR1 SGHRS, CDR2 YFSETQ. V lost 4 bases to trimming and J lost 5 bases, with 18 bases between them. CDR3 region: CASSPNQGIRTEAFF. CDR3 in DNA: TGCGCCAGCAGCCCTAACCAGGGCATAAGGACTGAAGCTTTCTTT.

As concerns this clonotype: At one of its ends the junction is not consistent with the germline gene, which may arise from a read error. The chain carries TRBV28 and TRBJ2-2; perhaps D is TRBD1 or TRBD2 (6 bases each). Germline values: CDR1 MDHEN, CDR2 SYDVKM. This CDR3 is 13 amino acids long. The CDR3 nucleotides read TGTGCCAGCACTATCTCAGGGGTCGGGGGGCTGTTTTTT. Its translation: CASTISGVGGLFF. The whole variable domain, filled in from reference TRBV28 and TRBJ2-2, reads DVKVTQSSRYLVKRTGEKVFLECVQDMDHENMFWYRQDPGLGLRLIYFSYDVKMKEKGDIPEGYSVSREKKERFSLILESASTNQTSMYLCASTISGVGGLFFGEGSRLTVL.

This clonotype has only a few counts. CDR3 protein: CASSHPTANTEAFF. CDR3 sequence (DNA): TGTGCCAGCAGCCACCCGACAGCGAACACTGAAGCTTTCTTT. The chain employs TRBV7-9 and TRBJ1-1; weak D call: TRBD1 (5 bases). Germline V lookup: CDR1 SEHNR, CDR2 FQNEAQ (reference sequence). CDR3 length equals 14 residues. The V gene lost 5 bases and the J gene lost 1 base, with 11 bases spanning the gap.

The rearrangement uses TRBV2 and TRBJ2-1; TRBD1 matches at 7 bases. The germline CDR1 and CDR2 sequences are SNHLY and FYNNEI. The CDR3 extends over 15 amino acids. Trimming cost V 6 bases and J 8 bases; bases outside gene matches: 13. The CDR3 nucleotides are TGTGCCAGCAGGAACAGGGGTAACTTCGACGATGAGCAGTTCTTC. Protein product: CASRNRGNFDDEQFF.

This clonotype has more than one count but fewer than ten. This rearrangement joins TRBV7-2 to TRBJ2-7; possibly TRBD2 for D (6 bases). Germline lookup yields CDR1 SGHTA and CDR2 FQGNSA. V lost 2 bases, J lost 5 bases, and 22 bases lay in between. This CDR3 has 17 amino acids. DNA of the CDR3: TGTGCCAGCAGCTTACGTGGGACTCTTCTTCAGGCCCACGAGCAGTACTTC. It translates to CASSLRGTLLQAHEQYF. The full variable domain, in which reference TRBV7-2 and TRBJ2-7 provide the parts outside the CDR3, is GAGVSQSPSNKVTEKGKDVELRCDPISGHTALYWYRQSLGQGLEFLIYFQGNSAPDKSGLPSDRFSAERTGGSVSTLTIQRTQQEDSAVYLCASSLRGTLLQAHEQYFGPGTRLTVT.

J is TRBJ2-1 and V is TRBV27, with 9 bases matching TRBD1. Germline CDR1 and CDR2: MNHEY and SMNVEV (reference sequence). The junction had 15 bases not matched to a gene; V was cut back by 2 bases and J by 7 bases. This CDR3 is 18 amino acids long. CDR3 in amino acids: CASSLLEQGARIRNEQFF. The CDR3 DNA reads as TGTGCCAGCAGTTTACTAGAACAGGGGGCCCGAATTAGGAATGAGCAGTTCTTC.

This clonotype was seen ten or more times. This chain uses TRBV12-3 or TRBV12-4 with TRBJ2-5; 9 bases are shared with TRBD2. Unmatched junction bases numbered 9, after V lost 5 bases and J lost 5 bases. The CDR3 runs to 15 residues. In nucleotides, the CDR3 is TGTGCCAGCAGTCTTCGGGCGGGAGGGGGGGAGACCCAGTACTTC. Protein product: CASSLRAGGGETQYF.

The chain uses TRBV5-4 and TRBJ2-7, with D perhaps matching TRBD1 (6 bases). Trimming took 0 bases from V and 0 from J, leaving 10 bases between them. This CDR3 spans 15 amino acids. CDR1 and CDR2 (germline): SGHNT, YYREEE (reference sequence). In DNA, the CDR3 is TGTGCCAGCAGCTTGGAACAGGGACCCTCCTACGAGCAGTACTTC. Translation: CASSLEQGPSYEQYF. The variable domain in full, with the rest retrieved from reference TRBV5-4 and TRBJ2-7, is ETGVTQSPTHLIKTRGQQVTLRCSSQSGHNTVSWYQQALGQGPQFIFQYYREEENGRGNFPPRFSGLQFPNYSSELNVNALELDDSALYLCASSLEQGPSYEQYFGPGTRLTVT.

This clonotype was seen once. Relative to the germline gene, one junction end is altered; a read error may explain this. This rearrangement joins TRBV24-1 to TRBJ2-2, with TRBD2 as a possible D gene (5 bases). Germline CDR1 reads KGHDR; CDR2 reads SFDVKD. This CDR3 comprises 16 residues. The CDR3 spells CATSDLKGRNTGEMFF. The DNA for the CDR3 is TGTGCCACCAGTGATTTAAAGGGCAGGAACACCGGGGAGATGTTTTTT.